The TCR beta chain under discussion was sequenced for a study of lymphopenia after photon versus proton radiotherapy (dated by TCRdb to between 2018 and 2021). For context, the study as a whole: The study compared the immunological effects of photon versus proton radiation therapy in patients with gastrointestinal tumors who developed high-grade lymphopenia. The cohort comprised about 22 patients with gastrointestinal tumors who received either photon or proton therapy and then developed lymphopenia. The goal of the study was to characterize the differences between the two radiation modalities in how they affect the immune system.

The library relied on the immunoSEQ multiplex PCR assay. Deep sequencing of rearranged TCR beta loci, alongside multiparametric flow cytometry, was used to profile T cell repertoires. Imported from immuneACCESS, the table was reduced by TCRdb to in-frame sequences with V and J called. These copies leave out some clones; in studies compared against another copy, an unresolved V gene accounts for under half, and the cause of the remainder is not known. The sample includes 25,000 to 35,000 clones, with roughly 87% observed a single time. 6.6% of the sample rests with the top ten. The investigation overall reported the following: The survival association was assessed only in patients who died, and better survival with proton therapy was presented by the authors as a possibility rather than a demonstrated result. After the lymphocyte count nadir, oligoclonal expansion, especially of CD8+ Temra cells, was observed in photon-treated repertoires, and the drop in diversity was driven by this expansion. Across the cohort, a larger post-nadir drop in TCR diversity was inversely correlated with overall survival time among patients who died. Relative stability during treatment was observed in proton-treated patients, whereas loss of naive T cells and TCR diversity and gain of effector/memory populations were observed in photon-treated patients.

The CDR3 starts with the cysteine, ends with the phenylalanine, and has 16 residues. Only the CDR3 DNA stays, 48 bases, in frame from base 1. According to the germline V gene, CDR1 reads KGHSH and CDR2 reads LQKENI. Trimming removed 3 bases from V and 2 bases from J, leaving 11 bases between the germline ends. This clone was picked up one time. The target of this receptor is not known. Base quality data are lacking; no much larger clone is found one base away. This sample comprised peripheral blood, obtained from a patient treated with proton-based radiotherapy. This clonotype was obtained from a woman in her 70s with pancreatic cancer. Some clones in this sample may be carry-over from other donors' samples. Rearrangement joined TRBV18 to TRBJ2-6; TRBD1 might be the D gene, on 6 matching bases. CDR3 sequence: CASSPVGGTGANVLTF. The sequenced DNA: TGTGCCAGCTCACCCGTAGGGGGAACTGGGGCCAACGTCCTGACTTTC.